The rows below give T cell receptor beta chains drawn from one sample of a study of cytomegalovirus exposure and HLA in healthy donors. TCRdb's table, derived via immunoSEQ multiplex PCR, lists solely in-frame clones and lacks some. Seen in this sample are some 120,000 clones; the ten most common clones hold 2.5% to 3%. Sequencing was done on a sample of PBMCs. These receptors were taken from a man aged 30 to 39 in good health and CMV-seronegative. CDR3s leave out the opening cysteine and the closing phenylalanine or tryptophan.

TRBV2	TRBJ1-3	ASKSGEEAGNTIY
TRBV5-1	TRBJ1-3	ASSSDRTNTIY
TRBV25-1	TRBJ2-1	ASSVRDRAYNEQF
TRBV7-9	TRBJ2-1	ASGRRSSYNEQF
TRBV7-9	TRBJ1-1	ASSLESKRMNTEAF
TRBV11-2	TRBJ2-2	ASSTRGAAIGELF
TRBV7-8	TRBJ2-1	ASSSGLAVVNEQF
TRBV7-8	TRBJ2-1	ASSPTGGRDGNEQF
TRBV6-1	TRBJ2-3	ASSERRGAGTDTQY
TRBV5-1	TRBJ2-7	ASSFGLAGQSYEQY
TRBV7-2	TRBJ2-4	ASSLGASGRQNIQY
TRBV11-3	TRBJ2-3	ASSLDGGQAQPDTQY
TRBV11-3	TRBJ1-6	ASLLHSVEHLPYNSPLH
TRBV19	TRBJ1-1	ASSIVGGDTEAF
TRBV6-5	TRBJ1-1	ASSRGGVTEAF
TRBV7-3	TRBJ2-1	ASSPQASTYNEQF
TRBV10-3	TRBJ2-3	AVRSTSGHTDTQY
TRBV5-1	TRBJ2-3	ASSLVAGSSTDTQY
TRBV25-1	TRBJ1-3	ASSPWGPDTIY
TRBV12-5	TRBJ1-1	ASGLVQGRRFQEAF
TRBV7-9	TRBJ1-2	AIPGISRVDYT
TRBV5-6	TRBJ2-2	ASSFRTVTGELF
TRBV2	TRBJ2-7	ASNLADGLAGGPYEQY
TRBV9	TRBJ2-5	ASSVNAGGETQY
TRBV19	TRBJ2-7	ASSATTGSYEQY
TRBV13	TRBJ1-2	ASGRNSGDGYT
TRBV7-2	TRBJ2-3	ASSSQGATDTQY
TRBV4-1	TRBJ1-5	ASSQGRGGNQPQH
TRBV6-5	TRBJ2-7	ASSYSGRAYEQY
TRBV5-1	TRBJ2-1	ASTEAGLGSQSSYNEQF
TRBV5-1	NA	ASSLFSGLAGGFFNEQY
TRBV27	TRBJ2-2	ASSFPGLTGELF
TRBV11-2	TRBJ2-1	ASSAGGLRAF
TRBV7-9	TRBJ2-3	ASSPESTDTQY
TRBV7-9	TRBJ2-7	ASSLGGPRPREQY
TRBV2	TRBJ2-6	ASRAGGGGGANVLT
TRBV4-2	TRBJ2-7	ASSLGGGTPTNEQY
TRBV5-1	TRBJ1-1	ASSLSGTANTEAF
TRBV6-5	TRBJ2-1	ASSLTGTREQF
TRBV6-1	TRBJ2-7	ASSRISGSTYEQY
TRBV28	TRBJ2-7	ASSFGTNYEQY
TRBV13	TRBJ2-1	ASSARLAGGRNNEQF
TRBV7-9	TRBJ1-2	ASSLAARGAYGYT
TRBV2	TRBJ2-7	ASSGVSYEQY
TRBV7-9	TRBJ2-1	ASSSSTVLQGMKF
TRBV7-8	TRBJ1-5	ASSPGTGGYSNQPQH
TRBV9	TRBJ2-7	ASSAGTSGNYEQY
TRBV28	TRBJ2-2	ASSRISSGAGELF
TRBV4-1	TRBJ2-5	ASSPEMGGPGETQY
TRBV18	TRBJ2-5	ASSPDRGQETQY
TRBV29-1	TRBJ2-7	SVEQGYEQY
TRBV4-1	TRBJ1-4	ASSQGPVGGIVNEKLF